This T cell receptor beta chain was identified during a study of shared clonotypes between healthy human individuals. The CDR3 length is 14 residues. The trim removed 6 bases at V and 5 bases at J, leaving 7 bases unmatched. Germline assignment: CDR1 MDHEN and CDR2 SYDVKM. Some clones are missing from TCRdb's copy, which holds only in-frame ones; the method was immunoSEQ multiplex PCR. The data contain some 1 million clones, under 80% of them singletons. This sequence joins TRBV28 and TRBJ1-5; 7 bases are shared with TRBD1. The source material was memory CD4+ T cells sorted from blood. Subset reported: CD45RA-negative fraction. The sequence was obtained from a man aged 18-30 years in good health. Written as DNA, the CDR3 is TGTGCCAGCAGCCTTGGGACAGTTTATCAGCCCCAGCATTTT. The encoded protein is CASSLGTVYQPQHF.